This T cell receptor (beta chain) was retrieved from a study of cytomegalovirus exposure and HLA in healthy donors. Whole-study results and caveats: On later analysis, the bulk of CMV-associated TCR beta chains appeared to be HLA-restricted. With high specificity and sensitivity, the classifier reportedly diagnosed cytomegalovirus status.

PCR was performed using 60 Vbeta and 13 Jbeta primers. Method: immunoSEQ multiplex PCR; TCRdb's copy keeps in-frame clones and lacks some. Of around 60,000 clones detected, approximately 80% appear once; the ten largest clones hold 5.5% to 7%. As to this clone: Its antigen is currently unknown.

The sequence was collected from a male donor in good health and CMV-seronegative. Sequencing was performed on PBMCs.

The CDR3 reads CASKKGGGRDNEQFF. CDR3 DNA: TGTGCCAGCAAGAAGGGCGGGGGCCGTGATAATGAGCAGTTCTTC. The rearrangement uses TRBV9 and TRBJ2-1, with a tentative D call TRBD2 (7 bases). Germline V CDR1 and CDR2: SGDLS, YYNGEE. V gave up 6 bases and J gave up 7 bases, with 20 bases separating them. CDR3 length: 15 residues. The full variable domain, in which reference TRBV9 and TRBJ2-1 provide the parts outside the CDR3, is DSGVTQTPKHLITATGQRVTLRCSPRSGDLSVYWYQQSLDQGLQFLIQYYNGEERAKGNILERFSAQQFPDLHSELNLSSLELGDSALYFCASKKGGGRDNEQFFGPGTRLTVL.